The clone carrying this TCR beta chain has more than one count but fewer than ten. The data were taken from a study of blood T cells in healthy people across ages. A second about 6 to 12 cycle PCR used barcoded and J-beta primers. TCRdb re-called the 5' RACE reads with MiXCR, one entry per CDR3 protein. The sample shows roughly 800,000 distinct CDR3 sequences, approximately 35% of them seen only once. Source material: blood. This clonotype originated in a man aged 18 to 29 in good health.

The CDR3 sequence is CASSVDRNNEQFF. The CDR3 DNA sequence: TGTGCCAGCAGCGTAGACAGGAACAATGAGCAGTTCTTC. The genes are TRBV9 and TRBJ2-1; a weak D match, TRBD1 (5 bases). Germline loops: CDR1 SGDLS, CDR2 YYNGEE. Between the trimmed V and J ends, which lost 0 bases and 5 bases, there was a span of 6 bases. This CDR3 has 13 residues.